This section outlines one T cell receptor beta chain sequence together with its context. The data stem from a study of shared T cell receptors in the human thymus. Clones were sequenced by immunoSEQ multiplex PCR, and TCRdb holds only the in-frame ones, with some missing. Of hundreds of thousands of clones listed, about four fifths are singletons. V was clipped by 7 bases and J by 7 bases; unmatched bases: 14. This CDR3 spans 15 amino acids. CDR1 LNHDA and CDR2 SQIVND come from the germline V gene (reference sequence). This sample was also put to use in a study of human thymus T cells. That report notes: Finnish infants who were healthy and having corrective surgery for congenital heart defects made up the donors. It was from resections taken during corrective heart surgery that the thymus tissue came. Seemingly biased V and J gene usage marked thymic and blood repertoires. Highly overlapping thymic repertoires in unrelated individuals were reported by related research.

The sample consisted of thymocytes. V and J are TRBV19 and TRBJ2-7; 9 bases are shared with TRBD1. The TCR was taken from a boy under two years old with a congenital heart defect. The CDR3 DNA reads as TGTGCCAGTACCGCCGTGGGGACAGGGTCCAGGGAGCAGTACTTC. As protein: CASTAVGTGSREQYF.